The rows below give T cell receptor beta chains drawn from one sample of a study of blood T cell repertoires in COVID-19. Libraries were prepared by immunoSEQ multiplex PCR; TCRdb keeps only in-frame clonotypes and omits some of them. The sample lists under 40,000 clones; roughly nine tenths were seen once. The material sequenced was peripheral blood. The origin of the receptors is a woman older than 75 with active or convalescent COVID-19. Each CDR3 is given with its conserved first and last residue. Fields, in order: V gene, D gene, clone size, J gene, CDR3 DNA, CDR3 protein. The D gene is left open where the match is weak. The listing skips clone size in some rows; elsewhere it reads once, few, many or a size class.

>TRBV19|NA|NA|TRBJ1-5
TGTGCCAGTAGTACACAGATCAATCAGCCCCAGCATTTT
CASSTQINQPQHF
>TRBV7-2|TRBD1|NA|TRBJ2-5
TGTGCCAGCAGCTTACAGAGGGGGCCCGAGACCCAGTACTTC
CASSLQRGPETQYF
>TRBV5-8|TRBD2|NA|TRBJ2-2
TGTGCCGCAGCAGCGGGGATCGTGGGTGGTCACACCGGGGAGCTGTTTTTT
CAAAAGIVGGHTGELFF
>TRBV25-1|NA|NA|TRBJ1-2
TGTGCCAGCAGTGAGTCTAGGCTCTATGGCTACACCTTC
CASSESRLYGYTF
>TRBV10-2|NA|once|TRBJ2-5
TGCGCCAGCACTCCGGTGTGGTGGGAGACCCAGTACTTC
CASTPVWWETQYF
>TRBV7-2|TRBD2|NA|TRBJ2-3
TGTGCCAGCAGCTTCCGAGGCAGCGGGGGCGGCACAGATACGCAGTATTTT
CASSFRGSGGGTDTQYF
>TRBV6-1|NA|NA|TRBJ1-3
TGTGCCAGCAGTGAATGGGGCTCCAGCTCAGGAAACACCATATATTTT
CASSEWGSSSGNTIYF
>TRBV7-6|NA|NA|TRBJ2-7
TGTGCCAGCAGCTTAGACAGGAGACCCTACGAGCAGTACTTC
CASSLDRRPYEQYF
>TRBV5-1|TRBD1|NA|TRBJ2-1
TGCGCCAGCAGCTTACAGGGGGCTAATGATGAGCAGTTCTTC
CASSLQGANDEQFF
>TRBV14|NA|NA|TRBJ1-1
TGTGCCAGCAGCCAACGATTACAGCAAACAAACACTGAAGCTTTCTTT
CASSQRLQQTNTEAFF
>TRBV27|TRBD1|NA|TRBJ1-6
TGTGCCAGCAGGCCTGCGGGACAGGGCCATTCACCCCTCCACTTT
CASRPAGQGHSPLHF
>TRBV4-2|TRBD1|NA|TRBJ1-2
TGTGCCAGCAGCCAAGATCTCACGGGACAGTGGGCGGGTGGCTACACCTTC
CASSQDLTGQWAGGYTF